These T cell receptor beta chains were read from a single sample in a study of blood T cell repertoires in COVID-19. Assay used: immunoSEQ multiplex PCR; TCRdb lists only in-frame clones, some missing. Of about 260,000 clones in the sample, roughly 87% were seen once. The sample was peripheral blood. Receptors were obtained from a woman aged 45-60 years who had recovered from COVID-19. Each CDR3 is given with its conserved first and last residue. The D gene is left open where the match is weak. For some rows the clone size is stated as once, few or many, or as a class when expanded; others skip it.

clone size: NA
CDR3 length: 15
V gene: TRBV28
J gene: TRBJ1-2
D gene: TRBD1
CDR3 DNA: TGTGCCAGCCTCCGGGACAGGGGAGGTGGTCAGGAACACACCTTC
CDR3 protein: CASLRDRGGGQEHTF

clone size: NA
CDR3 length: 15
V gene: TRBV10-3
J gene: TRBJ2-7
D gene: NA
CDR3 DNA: TGTGCCATCAGTCCATGGACAGCCAGCTCCTACGAGCAGTACTTC
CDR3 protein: CAISPWTASSYEQYF

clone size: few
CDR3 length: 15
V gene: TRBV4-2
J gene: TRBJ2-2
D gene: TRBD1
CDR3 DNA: TGTGCCAGCAGCCAAGGGGACAGGGACACCGGGGAGCTGTTTTTT
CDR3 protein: CASSQGDRDTGELFF

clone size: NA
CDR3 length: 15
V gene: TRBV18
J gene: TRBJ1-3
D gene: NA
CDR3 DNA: TGTGCCAGCTCACCCGTGGGGGGACCAGGAAACACCATATATTTT
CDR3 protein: CASSPVGGPGNTIYF

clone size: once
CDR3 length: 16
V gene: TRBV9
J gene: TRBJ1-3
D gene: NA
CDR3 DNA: TGTGCCAGCAGCCCGTCCGCCACCAGCTCTGGAAACACCATATATTTT
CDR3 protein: CASSPSATSSGNTIYF

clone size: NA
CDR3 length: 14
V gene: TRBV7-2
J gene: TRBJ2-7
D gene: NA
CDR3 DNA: TGTGCCAGCAGCTTATATGCGGTTTCCTACGAGCAGTACTTC
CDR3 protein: CASSLYAVSYEQYF

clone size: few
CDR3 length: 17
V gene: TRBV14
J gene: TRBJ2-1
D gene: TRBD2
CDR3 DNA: TGTGCCAGCAGCCGCGGACTAGCGGGGGGCGACTGGGATGAGCAGTTCTTC
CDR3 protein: CASSRGLAGGDWDEQFF

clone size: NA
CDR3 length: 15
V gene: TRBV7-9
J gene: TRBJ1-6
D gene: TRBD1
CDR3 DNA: TGTGCCAGCAGCCCAATGGGACAGCTTTATTCACCCCTCCACTTT
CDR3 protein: CASSPMGQLYSPLHF

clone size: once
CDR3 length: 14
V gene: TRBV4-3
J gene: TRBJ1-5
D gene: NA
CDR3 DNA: TGCGCCAGCAGCCAAGATTGGGAGACGCAGCCCCAGCATTTT
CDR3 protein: CASSQDWETQPQHF

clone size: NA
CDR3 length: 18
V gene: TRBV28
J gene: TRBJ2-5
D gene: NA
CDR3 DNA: TGTGCCAGCAGTTTGGGGCGGGCCAGGGGCTTTCGGCGGGAGACCCAGTACTTC
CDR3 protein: CASSLGRARGFRRETQYF

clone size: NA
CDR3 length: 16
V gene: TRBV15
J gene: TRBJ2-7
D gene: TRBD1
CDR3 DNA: TGTGCCACCAGCAGAGCATCGACAGGGGCCCCCGGGGAGCAGTACTTC
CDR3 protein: CATSRASTGAPGEQYF

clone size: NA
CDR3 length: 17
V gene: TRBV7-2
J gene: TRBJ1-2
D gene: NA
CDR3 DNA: TGTGCCAGCAGCCCCCAGGGAGGCTTGTTAGCTAACTATGGCTACACCTTC
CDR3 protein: CASSPQGGLLANYGYTF

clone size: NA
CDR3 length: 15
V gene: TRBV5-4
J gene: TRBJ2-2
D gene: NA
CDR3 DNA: TGTGCCAGCAGCTTGCAGAGGGGGTTCACCGGGGAGCTGTTTTTT
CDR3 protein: CASSLQRGFTGELFF

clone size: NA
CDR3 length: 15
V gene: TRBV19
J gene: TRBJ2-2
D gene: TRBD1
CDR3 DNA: TGTGCCAGTAGTTCACAGGGGGCGAACACCGGGGAGCTGTTTTTT
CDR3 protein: CASSSQGANTGELFF

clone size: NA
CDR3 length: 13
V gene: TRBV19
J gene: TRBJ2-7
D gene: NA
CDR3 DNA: TGTGCCAGTAGTAAAAGGGGCTCCTACGAGCAGTACTTC
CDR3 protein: CASSKRGSYEQYF

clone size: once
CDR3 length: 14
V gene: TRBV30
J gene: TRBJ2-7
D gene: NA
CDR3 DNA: TGTGCCTGGACTCCCTCCGGGACACACTACGAGCAGTACTTC
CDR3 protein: CAWTPSGTHYEQYF

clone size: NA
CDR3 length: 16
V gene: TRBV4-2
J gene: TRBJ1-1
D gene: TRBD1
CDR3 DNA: TGTGCCAGCAGCCGGGCCTCGGACAGGGCTGGCACTGAAGCTTTCTTT
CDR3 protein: CASSRASDRAGTEAFF

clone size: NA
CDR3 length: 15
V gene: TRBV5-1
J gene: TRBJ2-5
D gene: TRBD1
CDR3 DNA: TGCGCCAGCAGCGCGGACAGGGGAGCCCAAGAGACCCAGTACTTC
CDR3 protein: CASSADRGAQETQYF

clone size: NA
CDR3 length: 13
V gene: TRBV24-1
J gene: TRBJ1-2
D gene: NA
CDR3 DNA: TGTGCCACCAGTGGCTTCGACATTAGAGGCTACACCTTC
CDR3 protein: CATSGFDIRGYTF

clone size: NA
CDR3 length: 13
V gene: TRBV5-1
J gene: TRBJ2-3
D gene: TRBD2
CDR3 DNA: TGCGCCAGCAGCCAAACCCCAGCGGGAGTACCGTATTTT
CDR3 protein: CASSQTPAGVPYF

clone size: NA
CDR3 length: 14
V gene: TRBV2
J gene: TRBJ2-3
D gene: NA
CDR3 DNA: TGTGCCAGCAGTTACCAGCGGGTCACAGATACGCAGTATTTT
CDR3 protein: CASSYQRVTDTQYF

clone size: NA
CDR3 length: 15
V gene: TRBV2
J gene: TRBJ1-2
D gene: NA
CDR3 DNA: TGTGCCAGCAGTGAAGGAGGAGGGAGGAACTATGGCTACACCTTC
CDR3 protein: CASSEGGGRNYGYTF

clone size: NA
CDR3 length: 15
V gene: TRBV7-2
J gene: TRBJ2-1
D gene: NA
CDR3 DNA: TGTGCCAGCAGCTTAAGCACCCCGAGGGCCCATGAGCAGTTCTTC
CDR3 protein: CASSLSTPRAHEQFF

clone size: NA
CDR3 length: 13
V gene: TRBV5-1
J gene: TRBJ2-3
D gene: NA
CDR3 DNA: TGCGCCAGCAGCTTGGTCGGTAGAGATACGCAGTATTTT
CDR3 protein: CASSLVGRDTQYF

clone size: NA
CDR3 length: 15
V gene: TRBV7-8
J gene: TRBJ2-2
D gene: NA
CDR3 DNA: TGTGCCAGCAGCTTAGGACTGGCGAACACCGGGGAGCTGTTTTTT
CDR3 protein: CASSLGLANTGELFF

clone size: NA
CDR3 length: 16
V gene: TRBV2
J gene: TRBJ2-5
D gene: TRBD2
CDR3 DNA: TGTGCCAGCACCGCCCGGGCCTCCGGGGGAGGGGAGACCCAGTACTTC
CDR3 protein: CASTARASGGGETQYF

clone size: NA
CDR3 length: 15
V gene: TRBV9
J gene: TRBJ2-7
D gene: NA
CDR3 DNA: TGTGCCAGCAGCGTAGGGGACGGGGGTACGAGAGAGCAGTACTTC
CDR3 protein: CASSVGDGGTREQYF

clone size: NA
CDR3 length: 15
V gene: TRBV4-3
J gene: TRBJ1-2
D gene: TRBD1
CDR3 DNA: TGCGCCAGCAGCCAGGAACCGGGACAGGGGGGCGGCTACACCTTC
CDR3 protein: CASSQEPGQGGGYTF

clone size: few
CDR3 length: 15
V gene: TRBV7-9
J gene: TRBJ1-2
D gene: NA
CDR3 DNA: TGTGCCAGCAGCCCGCCCTACAGGGCTAACTATGGCTACACCTTC
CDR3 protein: CASSPPYRANYGYTF

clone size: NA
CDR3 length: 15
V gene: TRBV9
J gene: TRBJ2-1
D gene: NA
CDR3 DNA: TGTGCCAGCAGCGTAGAACAGGGCTCCTACAATGAGCAGTTCTTC
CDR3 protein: CASSVEQGSYNEQFF

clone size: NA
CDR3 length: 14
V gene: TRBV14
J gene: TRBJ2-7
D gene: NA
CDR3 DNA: TGTGCCAGTCAGGTTTCGGCGGGCTCCTACGAGCAGTACTTC
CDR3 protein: CASQVSAGSYEQYF

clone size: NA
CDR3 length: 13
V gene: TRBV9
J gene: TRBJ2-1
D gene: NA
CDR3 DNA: TGTGCCAGCAGCGGCCCAGGGGGGAATGAGCAGTTCTTC
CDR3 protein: CASSGPGGNEQFF

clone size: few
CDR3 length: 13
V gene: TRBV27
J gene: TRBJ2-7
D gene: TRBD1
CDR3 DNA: TGTGCCAGCAGGAGACAGGGGGGAGACGAGCAGTACTTC
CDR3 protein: CASRRQGGDEQYF

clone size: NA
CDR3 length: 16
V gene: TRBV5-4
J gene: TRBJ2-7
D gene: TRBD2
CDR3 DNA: TGTGCCAGCAGCTTGGCCGCTAGCGGGGGATCTTACGAGCAGTACTTC
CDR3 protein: CASSLAASGGSYEQYF

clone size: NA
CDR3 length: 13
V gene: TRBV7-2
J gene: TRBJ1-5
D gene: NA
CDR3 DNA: TGTGCCAGCAGTCCAGGCCCCACACGACCTCAGCATTTT
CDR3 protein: CASSPGPTRPQHF

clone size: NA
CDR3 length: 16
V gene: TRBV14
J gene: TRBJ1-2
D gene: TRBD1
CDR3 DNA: TGTGCCAGCAGCCAAGGACAGGGGAATTGGGTCCATGGCTACACCTTC
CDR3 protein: CASSQGQGNWVHGYTF

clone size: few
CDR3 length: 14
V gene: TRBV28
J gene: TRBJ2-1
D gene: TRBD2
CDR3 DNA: TGTGCCAGCAGTTTAGGGACTAGATACAATGAGCAGTTCTTC
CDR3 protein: CASSLGTRYNEQFF

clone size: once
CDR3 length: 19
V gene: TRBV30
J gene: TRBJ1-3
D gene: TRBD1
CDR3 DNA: TGTGCCTGGAGTGTACGAGGGGGGACAGGGCGCCTCTCTGGAAACACCATATATTTT
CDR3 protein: CAWSVRGGTGRLSGNTIYF

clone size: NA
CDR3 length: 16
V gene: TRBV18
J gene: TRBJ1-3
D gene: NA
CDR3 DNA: TGTGCCAGCTCACCGAGGAGGGGGGGGTCTGGAAACACCATATATTTT
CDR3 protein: CASSPRRGGSGNTIYF